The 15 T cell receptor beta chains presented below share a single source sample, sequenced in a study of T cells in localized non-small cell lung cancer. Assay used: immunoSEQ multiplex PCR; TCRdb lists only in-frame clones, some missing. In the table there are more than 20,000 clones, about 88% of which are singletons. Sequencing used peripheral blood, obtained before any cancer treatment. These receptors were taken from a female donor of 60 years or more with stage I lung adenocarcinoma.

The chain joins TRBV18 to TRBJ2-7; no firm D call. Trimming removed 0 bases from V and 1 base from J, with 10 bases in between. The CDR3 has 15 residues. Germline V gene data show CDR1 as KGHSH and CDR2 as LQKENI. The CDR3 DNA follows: TGTGCCAGCTCACCACCGACGAGGCCTTCCTACGAGCAGTACTTC. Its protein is CASSPPTRPSYEQYF. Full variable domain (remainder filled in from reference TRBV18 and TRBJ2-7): NAGVMQNPRHLVRRRGQEARLRCSPMKGHSHVYWYRQLPEEGLKFMVYLQKENIIDESGMPKERFSAEFPKEGPSILRIQQVVRGDSAAYFCASSPPTRPSYEQYFGPGTRLTVT.

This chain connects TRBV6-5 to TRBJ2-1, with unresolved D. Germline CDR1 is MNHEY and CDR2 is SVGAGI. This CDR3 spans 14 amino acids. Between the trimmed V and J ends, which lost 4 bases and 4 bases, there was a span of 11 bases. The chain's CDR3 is CASSFQRAYNEQFF. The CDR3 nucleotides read TGTGCCAGCAGTTTCCAAAGGGCGTACAATGAGCAGTTCTTC.

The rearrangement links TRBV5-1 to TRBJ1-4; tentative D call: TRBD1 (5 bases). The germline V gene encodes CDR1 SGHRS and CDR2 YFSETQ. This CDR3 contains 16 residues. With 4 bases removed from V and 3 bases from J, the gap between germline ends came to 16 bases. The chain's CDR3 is CASSLQTGRSNEKLFF. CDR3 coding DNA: TGCGCCAGCAGCCTCCAAACGGGGCGATCTAATGAAAAACTGTTTTTT. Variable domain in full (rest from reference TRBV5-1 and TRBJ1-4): KAGVTQTPRYLIKTRGQQVTLSCSPISGHRSVSWYQQTPGQGLQFLFEYFSETQRNKGNFPGRFSGRQFSNSRSEMNVSTLELGDSALYLCASSLQTGRSNEKLFFGSGTQLSVL.

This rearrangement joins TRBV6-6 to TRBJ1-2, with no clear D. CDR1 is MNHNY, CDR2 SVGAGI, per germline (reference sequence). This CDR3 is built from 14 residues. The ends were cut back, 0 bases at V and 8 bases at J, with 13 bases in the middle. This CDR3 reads CASSYSTRPVGYTF. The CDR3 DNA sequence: TGTGCCAGCAGTTACTCGACGCGGCCCGTCGGCTACACCTTC.

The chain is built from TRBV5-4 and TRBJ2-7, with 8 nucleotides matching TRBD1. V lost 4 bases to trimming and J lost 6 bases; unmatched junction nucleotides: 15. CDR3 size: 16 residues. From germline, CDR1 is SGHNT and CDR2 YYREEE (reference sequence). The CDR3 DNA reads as TGTGCCAGCAGCGTGCTTATCGGGACAGGATTTAGCGAGCAGTACTTC. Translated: CASSVLIGTGFSEQYF.

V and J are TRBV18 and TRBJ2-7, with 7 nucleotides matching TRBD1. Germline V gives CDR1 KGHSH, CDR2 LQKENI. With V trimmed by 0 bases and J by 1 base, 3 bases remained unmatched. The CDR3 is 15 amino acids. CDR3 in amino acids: CASSPPRTGSYEQYF. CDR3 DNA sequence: TGTGCCAGCTCACCACCCCGGACAGGATCCTACGAGCAGTACTTC.

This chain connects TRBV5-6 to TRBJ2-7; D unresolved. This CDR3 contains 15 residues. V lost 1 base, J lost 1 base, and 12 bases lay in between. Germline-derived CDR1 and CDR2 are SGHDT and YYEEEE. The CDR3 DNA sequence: TGTGCCAGCAGCTTGATTTTGGGCAAATCCTACGAGCAGTACTTC. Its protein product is CASSLILGKSYEQYF.

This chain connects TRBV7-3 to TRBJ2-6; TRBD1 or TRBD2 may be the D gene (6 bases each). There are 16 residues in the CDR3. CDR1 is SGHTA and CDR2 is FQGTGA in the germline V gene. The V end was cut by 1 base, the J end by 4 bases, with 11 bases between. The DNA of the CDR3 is TGTGCCAGCAGCTTAAGGGGGGCGAACGGGGCCAACGTCCTGACTTTC. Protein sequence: CASSLRGANGANVLTF.

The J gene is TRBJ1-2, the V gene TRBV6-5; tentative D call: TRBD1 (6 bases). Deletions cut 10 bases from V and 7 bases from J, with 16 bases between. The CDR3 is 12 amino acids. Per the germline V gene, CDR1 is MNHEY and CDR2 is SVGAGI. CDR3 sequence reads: CATNNNRAGYTF. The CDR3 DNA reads TGTGCCACCAATAATAACAGGGCTGGCTACACCTTC.

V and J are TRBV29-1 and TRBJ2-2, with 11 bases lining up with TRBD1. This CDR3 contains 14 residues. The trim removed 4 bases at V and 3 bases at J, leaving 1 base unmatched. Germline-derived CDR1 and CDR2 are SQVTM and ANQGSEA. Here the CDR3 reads CSVGDRGDTGELFF. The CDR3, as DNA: TGCAGCGTTGGGGACAGGGGGGACACCGGGGAGCTGTTTTTT.

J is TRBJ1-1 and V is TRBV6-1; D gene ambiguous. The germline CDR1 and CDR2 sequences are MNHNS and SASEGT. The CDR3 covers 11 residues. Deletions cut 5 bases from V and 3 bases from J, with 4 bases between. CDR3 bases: TGTGCCAGCAGTTCATACACTGAAGCTTTCTTT. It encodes CASSSYTEAFF.

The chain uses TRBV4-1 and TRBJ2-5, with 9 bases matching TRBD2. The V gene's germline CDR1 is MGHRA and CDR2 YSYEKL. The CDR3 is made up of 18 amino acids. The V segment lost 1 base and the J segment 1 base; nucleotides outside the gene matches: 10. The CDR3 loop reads CASSQGVAGELLQETQYF. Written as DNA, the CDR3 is TGCGCCAGCAGCCAAGGGGTAGCGGGAGAGCTTCTCCAAGAGACCCAGTACTTC.

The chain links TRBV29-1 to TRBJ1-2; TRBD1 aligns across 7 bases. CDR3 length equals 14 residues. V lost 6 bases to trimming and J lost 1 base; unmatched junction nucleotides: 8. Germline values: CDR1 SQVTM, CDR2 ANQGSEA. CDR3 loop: CSVRGDRVNYGYTF. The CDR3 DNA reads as TGCAGCGTAAGGGGGGACAGAGTTAACTATGGCTACACCTTC.

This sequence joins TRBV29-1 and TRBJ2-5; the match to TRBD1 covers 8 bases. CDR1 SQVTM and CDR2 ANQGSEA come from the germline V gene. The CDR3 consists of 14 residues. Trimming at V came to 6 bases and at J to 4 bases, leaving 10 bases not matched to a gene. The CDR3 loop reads CSVNGQGGSETQYF. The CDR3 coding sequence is TGCAGCGTCAACGGACAGGGCGGCTCAGAGACCCAGTACTTC. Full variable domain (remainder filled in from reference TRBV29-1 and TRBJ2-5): SAVISQKPSRDICQRGTSLTIQCQVDSQVTMMFWYRQQPGQSLTLIATANQGSEATYESGFVIDKFPISRPNLTFSTLTVSNMSPEDSSIYLCSVNGQGGSETQYFGPGTRLLVL.

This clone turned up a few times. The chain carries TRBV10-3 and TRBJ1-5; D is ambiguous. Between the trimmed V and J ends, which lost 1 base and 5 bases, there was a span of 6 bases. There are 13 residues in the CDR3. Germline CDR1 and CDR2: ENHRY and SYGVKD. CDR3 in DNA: TGTGCCATCAGTGAGTACACGCATCAGCCCCAGCATTTT. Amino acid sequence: CAISEYTHQPQHF.